This is a list of T cell receptor beta chains from one sample in a study of T cells in Graves' hyperthyroidism and ophthalmopathy. TCRdb analysed the multiplex PCR reads with MiXCR anew, one entry per CDR3 protein. The sample contains 500,000 to 800,000 distinct CDR3 sequences, roughly 15% of which appear only once. The sample was blood. These receptors all come from a woman aged 45-59 years with Graves' ophthalmopathy. Both conserved end residues are trimmed from each CDR3. Each record gives: V gene, CDR3 protein.

TRBV12-3/TRBV12-4	ASSFAGDDAHEQY
TRBV6-1	ASSWTGGAF
TRBV28	ASSDFGTGGNYGYT
TRBV7-2	ASSLIGMSYEQY
TRBV18	ASSLDNLGHSGANVLT
TRBV3-1	ASSQDLGRDEQY
TRBV20-1	SARINNQPQH
TRBV7-6	ASSPSGTAYEQY
TRBV6-1	ASNGLAGGPSYNEQF
TRBV29-1	SVDLSGRANNEQF
TRBV6-5	ASSSRQSEQF
TRBV30	AWLQETQY
TRBV6-2/TRBV6-3	ASIRTLAGGGTDTQY
TRBV12-3/TRBV12-4	ASSLTPSNQPQH
TRBV20-1	SAKLGSTGELF
TRBV28	ASSLRDRAGYT
TRBV28	ASSLTTTNEKLF
TRBV28	ASQTSGRTDTQY
TRBV6-2/TRBV6-3	ASSYSMGRIYGYT
TRBV10-3	AISEPGVGYGYT
TRBV30	AWRARLGFSEQF
TRBV7-6	ASSATPTNEQF
TRBV27	ASSLYPLAGVTGELF
TRBV19	ASSEMGSGQETQY
TRBV6-1	ASTLVSNQPQH
TRBV6-2/TRBV6-3	ASSYGGLAERYEQY
TRBV7-9	ASSMRQGRLSGANVLT
TRBV20-1	SARDRRTSGADTQY
TRBV12-3/TRBV12-4	ASSPTTVSYEQY
TRBV12-3/TRBV12-4	ASSARAYGYT
TRBV20-1	SARGSGKTTSTDTQY
TRBV3-1	ASSQMTGAREQF
TRBV6-1	ASRDASGYSYEQY
TRBV6-2/TRBV6-3	ASRPRTGPYSNQPQH
TRBV20-1	SARTQGEGGNGYT
TRBV5-6	ASSATGVVYEQY
TRBV6-1	ASSPQGALGTEAF
TRBV28	ASSPPGQATDTQY
TRBV25-1	ASSERVGPSTDTQY
TRBV28	ASREPSPVRNAEAF
TRBV19	ASSKGRDGYEQY
TRBV28	ASSFKPNFSGRTGEQF
TRBV7-2	ASSLSQFTDTQY
TRBV6-1	ASSDRGRDYGYT
TRBV28	ASRPVGLADYNEQF
TRBV29-1	SVYQVMNTEAF
TRBV24-1	ATSPSASGLGDTQY
TRBV20-1	SAQGLETQY
TRBV6-1	ASSEGQGSRRPTTGELF
TRBV18	ASSPLGEPNGYT